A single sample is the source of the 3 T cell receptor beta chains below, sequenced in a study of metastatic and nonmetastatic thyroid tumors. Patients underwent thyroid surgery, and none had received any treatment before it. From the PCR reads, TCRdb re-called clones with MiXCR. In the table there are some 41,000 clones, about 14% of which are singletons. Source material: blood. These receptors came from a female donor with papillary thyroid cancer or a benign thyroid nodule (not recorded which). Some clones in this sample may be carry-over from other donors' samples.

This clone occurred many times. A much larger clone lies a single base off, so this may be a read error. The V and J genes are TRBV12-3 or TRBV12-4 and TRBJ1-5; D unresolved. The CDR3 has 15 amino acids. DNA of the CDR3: TGTGCCAGCAGAACAGACGGCCCTAGCAATCAGCCCCGGCATTTT. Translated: CASRTDGPSNQPRHF.

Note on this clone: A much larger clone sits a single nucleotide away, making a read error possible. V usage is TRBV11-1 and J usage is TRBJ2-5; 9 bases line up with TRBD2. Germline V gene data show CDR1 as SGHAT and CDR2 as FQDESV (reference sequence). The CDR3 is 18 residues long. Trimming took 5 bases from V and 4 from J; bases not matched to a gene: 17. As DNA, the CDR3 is TGTGCCAGCAGCGGGGTTAATCAGGCTAGCGGGGAGGGAGAGACCCAGTACTTC. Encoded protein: CASSGVNQASGEGETQYF.

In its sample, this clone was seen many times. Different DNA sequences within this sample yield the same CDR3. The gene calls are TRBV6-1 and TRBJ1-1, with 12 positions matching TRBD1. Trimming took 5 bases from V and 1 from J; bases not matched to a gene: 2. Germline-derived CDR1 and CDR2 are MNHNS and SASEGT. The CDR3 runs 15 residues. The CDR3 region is CASSWGQGANTEAFF. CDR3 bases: TGTGCCAGCAGTTGGGGACAGGGGGCGAACACTGAAGCTTTCTTT.